Shown below are 30 T cell receptor beta chains from a single sample sequenced in a study of CD8+ T cells in alopecia areata (dated by TCRdb to 2016 to 2018). Sample time point, as interpreted from the label and publication: around 26 weeks on oral tofacitinib. The treatment or condition label, as the study defines it: oral pan-JAK inhibitor, 5-10 mg twice daily. Libraries were prepared through the immunoSEQ multiplex PCR assay. For TCR sequencing, RNA was extracted from every sample and reverse transcribed into cDNA to serve as template. TCRdb holds this immuneACCESS table with in-frame rearrangements only. Some clones are missing; in checked studies, unresolved V genes explain under half, and the rest has no known cause. The sample table shows some 88,000 clones, and 44% are seen once. The top ten hold 15% to 20% of the sample. Sample: CD8+ T cells sorted from blood, taken at week 24, from a patient treated with tofacitinib. The receptor source for this set is a human donor with alopecia areata.

This clone turned up a few times. This sequence joins TRBV6-4 and TRBJ2-3, with a weak D call TRBD2 (6 bases). This CDR3 is built from 15 residues. Germline V gene lookup returns CDR1 MRHNA and CDR2 SNTAGT. V was pared by 4 bases and J by 1 base, with 12 bases between. The chain's CDR3 is CASSVKAGRTDTQYF. Written as DNA, the CDR3 is TGTGCCAGCAGTGTTAAAGCGGGCCGCACAGATACGCAGTATTTT.

The chain employs TRBV30 and TRBJ2-7, with 9 bases aligning to TRBD1. Germline V CDR1 and CDR2: GTSNPN, SVGIG (reference sequence). The CDR3 has 15 residues. V lost 0 bases and J lost 6; bases outside the gene matches: 9. CDR3 protein: CAWSVWGQGQVEQYF. In DNA, the CDR3 is TGTGCCTGGAGTGTATGGGGACAGGGCCAGGTCGAGCAGTACTTC.

This clone was counted between two and nine times. The rearrangement links TRBV27 to TRBJ2-5; 8 bases align to TRBD2. CDR1 and CDR2 (germline): MNHEY, SMNVEV (reference sequence). CDR3 length equals 13 residues. The V segment lost 8 bases and the J segment 1 base; nucleotides outside the gene matches: 3. CDR3 nucleotides: TGTGCCAGCGGTACTAGCGGCCAAGAGACCCAGTACTTC. Translated: CASGTSGQETQYF.

The chain combines TRBV9 with TRBJ1-1; D might be TRBD1 (5 bases). The CDR3 is made up of 14 amino acids. The germline V and J ends were trimmed by 3 bases and 0 bases, with 9 bases remaining between them. Germline CDR1 and CDR2: SGDLS and YYNGEE. This chain's CDR3 is CASSAGGVNTEAFF. CDR3 DNA: TGTGCCAGCAGCGCGGGGGGAGTGAACACTGAAGCTTTCTTT. The complete variable domain, with remaining parts taken from reference TRBV9 and TRBJ1-1, reads DSGVTQTPKHLITATGQRVTLRCSPRSGDLSVYWYQQSLDQGLQFLIQYYNGEERAKGNILERFSAQQFPDLHSELNLSSLELGDSALYFCASSAGGVNTEAFFGQGTRLTVV.

The gene calls are TRBV2 and TRBJ2-7; 9 bases agree with TRBD2. There are 16 residues in the CDR3. Unmatched junction bases numbered 7, after V lost 1 base and J lost 3 bases. Germline V lookup: CDR1 SNHLY, CDR2 FYNNEI. Here the CDR3 reads CASSEGIAGVNYEQYF. The CDR3 nucleotides are TGTGCCAGCAGTGAAGGGATAGCGGGAGTCAACTACGAGCAGTACTTC. The whole variable domain, filled in from reference TRBV2 and TRBJ2-7, reads EPEVTQTPSHQVTQMGQEVILRCVPISNHLYFYWYRQILGQKVEFLVSFYNNEISEKSEIFDDQFSVERPDGSNFTLKIRSTKLEDSAMYFCASSEGIAGVNYEQYFGPGTRLTVT.

This clone has just a few counts. Here the CDR3 DNA reads TGTGCCAGCAGCTATCGGGGGGTCAGCCAGCCCCAGCATTTT. Translation: CASSYRGVSQPQHF. This rearrangement joins TRBV5-6 to TRBJ1-5; a weak D match, TRBD1 (5 bases). CDR3 length: 14 residues. The V gene lost 3 bases and the J gene lost 7 bases, with 14 bases spanning the gap. Germline V CDR1 and CDR2: SGHDT, YYEEEE.

The CDR3 region has the DNA TGTGCCAGCAGCTTAGGCGCCAGCTCCTACGAGCAGTACTTC. As protein: CASSLGASSYEQYF. The genes are TRBV11-2 and TRBJ2-7; no firm D call. V lost 1 base, J lost 0 bases, and 7 bases lay in between. CDR3 length: 14 amino acids. Germline V lookup: CDR1 SGHAT, CDR2 FQNNGV.

This chain connects TRBV9 to TRBJ2-1; 7 nucleotides agree with TRBD1. Looked up from germline, CDR1 is SGDLS and CDR2 is YYNGEE. The CDR3 is 15 residues long. The V gene end was trimmed by 0 bases and the J gene end by 3 bases; junction bases not matched to a gene: 3. The CDR3 reads CASSVERGLYNEQFF. The CDR3 DNA reads as TGTGCCAGCAGCGTAGAGAGGGGGCTCTACAATGAGCAGTTCTTC.

The chain links TRBV30 to TRBJ2-3, with TRBD1 identical over 7 bases. This CDR3 region has 14 residues. Germline V gene lookup returns CDR1 GTSNPN and CDR2 SVGIG (reference sequence). V lost 3 bases, J lost 4 bases, and 7 bases stayed unmatched. The CDR3 DNA follows: TGTGCCTGGAGGATTACAGGGGATCCAGATACGCAGTATTTT. The encoded protein is CAWRITGDPDTQYF.

This sequence joins TRBV30 and TRBJ2-5; D is uncertain. The CDR3 is 15 residues long. Germline V gene lookup returns CDR1 GTSNPN and CDR2 SVGIG (reference sequence). Trimming pared 0 bases from V and 4 bases from J, leaving 15 bases between. CDR3 amino acids: CAWSVSRGVGETQYF. The CDR3 DNA is TGTGCCTGGAGTGTATCCCGTGGAGTAGGAGAGACCCAGTACTTC. Looking up the rest from reference TRBV30 and TRBJ2-5 gives the full variable domain: SQTIHQWPATLVQPVGSPLSLECTVEGTSNPNLYWYRQAAGRGLQLLFYSVGIGQISSEVPQNLSASRPQDRQFILSSKKLLLSDSGFYLCAWSVSRGVGETQYFGPGTRLLVL.

The genes are TRBV14 and TRBJ2-5; 12 bases map to TRBD2. The CDR3 sequence is 15 residues long. With V trimmed by 3 bases and J by 4 bases, 3 bases remained unmatched. The V gene's germline CDR1 is SGHDN and CDR2 FVKESK. The CDR3 is CASSQTSGSRETQYF. As DNA, the CDR3 is TGTGCCAGCAGCCAGACTAGCGGGAGCCGAGAGACCCAGTACTTC. Complete variable domain (other parts from reference TRBV14 and TRBJ2-5): EAGVTQFPSHSVIEKGQTVTLRCDPISGHDNLYWYRRVMGKEIKFLLHFVKESKQDESGMPNNRFLAERTGGTYSTLKVQPAELEDSGVYFCASSQTSGSRETQYFGPGTRLLVL.

This clone was recorded a few times. The rearrangement links TRBV4-1 to TRBJ1-2, with D unresolved. V lost 2 bases, J lost 8 bases, and 15 bases lay in between. Germline CDR1 reads MGHRA; CDR2 reads YSYEKL. The CDR3 covers 14 residues. The DNA of the CDR3 is TGCGCCAGCAGCCAAACGAAAGGATCAATCGGCTACACCTTC. Translation gives CASSQTKGSIGYTF.

The chain combines TRBV7-3 with TRBJ2-5, with 10 positions matching TRBD1. The CDR3 contains 17 residues. Germline CDR1 SGHTA, CDR2 FQGTGA. Unmatched junction bases numbered 12, after V lost 7 bases and J lost 1 base. DNA of the CDR3: TGTGCCAGCAACTCGGGACAGGGGTTGGGCCCCCAAGAGACCCAGTACTTC. It specifies CASNSGQGLGPQETQYF. The whole variable domain, filled in from reference TRBV7-3 and TRBJ2-5, reads GAGVSQTPSNKVTEKGKYVELRCDPISGHTALYWYRQSLGQGPEFLIYFQGTGAADDSGLPNDRFFAVRPEGSVSTLKIQRTERGDSAVYLCASNSGQGLGPQETQYFGPGTRLLVL.

In this sample, this clone turned up a few times. The rearrangement links TRBV7-9 to TRBJ1-1; D might be TRBD1 (6 bases). V lost 8 bases to trimming and J lost 0 bases, with 16 bases between them. From germline, CDR1 is SEHNR and CDR2 FQNEAQ (reference sequence). The CDR3 contains 15 residues. The CDR3 DNA reads TGTGCCAGCTGCAAGGGGGGCAACATGAACACTGAAGCTTTCTTT. Translating gives CASCKGGNMNTEAFF.

The V gene is TRBV7-3, the J gene TRBJ2-2, with D possibly TRBD1 on 6 matching bases. The V gene's germline CDR1 is SGHTA and CDR2 FQGTGA. The CDR3 totals 16 residues. Trimming pared 5 bases from V and 6 bases from J, leaving 19 bases between. This CDR3 is CASSPRDKGMSGELFF. As DNA, the CDR3 is TGTGCCAGCAGCCCCCGGGACAAGGGGATGTCCGGGGAGCTGTTTTTT.

The chain uses TRBV30 and TRBJ2-2, with 8 bases lining up with TRBD2. CDR3 length equals 17 residues. Per the germline V gene, CDR1 is GTSNPN and CDR2 is SVGIG (reference sequence). V lost 2 bases and J lost 6; bases outside the gene matches: 14. CDR3 nucleotides: TGTGCCTGGAGTTCAGGGACTAGGGCTCTTAAATCCGGGGAGCTGTTTTTT. It translates to CAWSSGTRALKSGELFF.

This clone was observed a few times. This chain joins TRBV29-1 and TRBJ2-2; D is possibly TRBD1 or TRBD2 (5 bases each). V lost 1 base, J lost 3 bases, and 15 bases lay in between. The V gene's germline CDR1 is SQVTM and CDR2 ANQGSEA. The CDR3 totals 16 residues. The chain's CDR3 is CSVEGPVRGDTGELFF. The CDR3 coding sequence is TGCAGCGTTGAAGGCCCAGTGAGGGGCGACACCGGGGAGCTGTTTTTT.

The sample holds a few counts of this clone. The rearrangement uses TRBV2 and TRBJ2-5; no clear D gene. The DNA end is more similar to TRBJ2-7, so the J call may be wrong. The CDR3 totals 10 residues. Germline V CDR1 and CDR2: SNHLY, FYNNEI. This CDR3 reads CASRSYEQYF. In DNA form, the CDR3 reads TGTGCCAGCAGGTCATACGAGCAGTACTTC.

The chain combines TRBV29-1 with TRBJ1-1; D ambiguous. The CDR3 length is 11 residues. V was cut by 5 bases and J by 2 bases, with 6 bases left in between. The germline V gene has CDR1 SQVTM and CDR2 ANQGSEA. The CDR3 protein is CSVSLNTEAFF. In nucleotides, the CDR3 is TGCAGCGTTTCCCTTAACACTGAAGCTTTCTTT. The full variable domain, its missing parts supplied by reference TRBV29-1 and TRBJ1-1, is SAVISQKPSRDICQRGTSLTIQCQVDSQVTMMFWYRQQPGQSLTLIATANQGSEATYESGFVIDKFPISRPNLTFSTLTVSNMSPEDSSIYLCSVSLNTEAFFGQGTRLTVV.

The V gene is TRBV6-5, the J gene TRBJ1-1, with 7 bases lining up with TRBD1. Germline CDR1 MNHEY, CDR2 SVGAGI. The CDR3 length is 16 residues. V dropped 4 bases and J dropped 7; count of bases not matched to a gene: 15. CDR3 in amino acids: CASSSGRGTGAIEAFF. In DNA, the CDR3 is TGTGCCAGCAGTTCAGGCCGGGGAACAGGGGCAATTGAAGCTTTCTTT.

The chain is built from TRBV4-1 and TRBJ2-5; no firm D call. CDR1 MGHRA and CDR2 YSYEKL come from the germline V gene. The CDR3 consists of 15 residues. V was cut by 1 base and J by 5 bases, with 14 bases left in between. The CDR3 reads CASSQAGTSPETQYF. In nucleotides, the CDR3 is TGCGCCAGCAGCCAAGCTGGCACCTCCCCCGAGACCCAGTACTTC.

This clone was seen once. The chain recombines TRBV19 with TRBJ1-2, with D possibly matching TRBD1 (6 bases). CDR3 length equals 16 residues. The germline V gene has CDR1 LNHDA and CDR2 SQIVND (reference sequence). V lost 5 bases and J 0 bases, leaving 16 bases between the germline ends. CDR3 in DNA: TGTGCCAGTAGTCCCCTACGGACAGCTCCTAACTATGGCTACACCTTC. Its protein is CASSPLRTAPNYGYTF.

CDR3 protein: CASAPGTGGYEQYF. CDR3 coding DNA: TGTGCCAGCGCCCCCGGGACAGGAGGATACGAGCAGTACTTC. The chain has TRBV27 and TRBJ2-7; 8 positions match TRBD1. With 8 bases clipped from V and 4 bases from J, the junction kept 10 bases outside the gene matches. Germline assignment: CDR1 MNHEY and CDR2 SMNVEV (reference sequence). The CDR3 runs 14 residues.

Only a few counts were recorded for this clone. The chain employs TRBV29-1 and TRBJ1-1; the D is unclear. The length of the CDR3 is 12 residues. Germline lookup yields CDR1 SQVTM and CDR2 ANQGSEA. Trimming removed 3 bases from V and 2 bases from J, with 7 bases in between. The chain's CDR3 is CSVEKENTEAFF. The CDR3 DNA is TGCAGCGTTGAGAAGGAAAACACTGAAGCTTTCTTT.

The gene calls are TRBV9 and TRBJ2-5, with D tentatively TRBD1 (5 bases). CDR3 size: 13 residues. The germline gives CDR1 SGDLS, CDR2 YYNGEE. Trimming shortened V by 6 bases and J by 5 bases, and 14 bases separated the two germline ends. CDR3 loop: CASTSGAQETQYF. In DNA form, the CDR3 reads TGTGCCAGCACTTCTGGGGCCCAGGAGACCCAGTACTTC.

The gene calls are TRBV15 and TRBJ2-7; D perhaps matches TRBD2 (5 bases). V was cut by 0 bases and J by 2 bases, with 11 bases left in between. Germline V gene sequence: CDR1 LNHNV, CDR2 YYDKDF (reference sequence). The CDR3 is 15 amino acids. This CDR3 is CATSREGSGTYEQYF. The DNA for the CDR3 is TGTGCCACCAGCAGAGAAGGTTCGGGGACCTACGAGCAGTACTTC.

This clone was recorded a few times. The J gene is TRBJ2-7, the V gene TRBV4-1; no definite D call. Per the germline V gene, CDR1 is MGHRA and CDR2 is YSYEKL. V was pared by 3 bases and J by 7 bases, with 7 bases between. This CDR3 contains 11 residues. The CDR3 here is CASSHGQEQYF. The CDR3 nucleotides are TGCGCCAGCAGCCATGGTCAAGAGCAGTACTTC.

This chain connects TRBV11-2 to TRBJ1-1; D is perhaps TRBD1 (5 bases). Trimming pared 0 bases from V and 8 bases from J, leaving 16 bases between. The CDR3 extends over 15 amino acids. Germline assignment: CDR1 SGHAT and CDR2 FQNNGV. This chain's CDR3 is CASSLDRVNPLEAFF. The CDR3 region has the DNA TGTGCCAGCAGCTTAGACAGGGTAAATCCCTTAGAAGCTTTCTTT.

This clone was seen a handful of times. The chain links TRBV5-8 to TRBJ1-1; D is possibly TRBD1 (6 bases). This CDR3 region has 15 residues. Per germline, CDR1 SGHTS and CDR2 YDEGEE. The V gene lost 0 bases and the J gene lost 4 bases, with 13 bases spanning the gap. The CDR3 region is CASSLAMGAVTEAFF. The CDR3 DNA sequence: TGTGCCAGCAGCTTGGCCATGGGGGCCGTCACTGAAGCTTTCTTT. Based on the CDR3 plus reference TRBV5-8 and TRBJ1-1, the full variable domain is EAGVTQSPTHLIKTRGQQATLRCSPISGHTSVYWYQQALGLGLQFLLWYDEGEERNRGNFPPRFSGRQFPNYSSELNVNALELEDSALYLCASSLAMGAVTEAFFGQGTRLTVV.

The CDR3 protein is CASSEASSRARKETQYF. The CDR3 DNA reads as TGTGCCAGCAGCGAGGCTAGTTCAAGGGCTAGGAAAGAGACCCAGTACTTC. The chain couples TRBV9 to TRBJ2-5; D gene unclear. V gave up 3 bases and J gave up 3 bases, with 21 bases separating them. Germline CDR1 is SGDLS and CDR2 is YYNGEE. This CDR3 region has 17 residues.